This record concerns one TCR beta chain sequence. Its matching antigen is unknown. Between the trimmed V and J ends, which lost 1 base and 8 bases, there was a span of 14 bases. This CDR3 spans 15 amino acids. The germline CDR1 and CDR2 sequences are KGHDR and SFDVKD. The data stem from a study of vaccination and CD4 T cells after COVID-19. Study-level background: A median of about 98 days (range 35 to 161) separated diagnosis from post-COVID sampling.

Specified treatment: approximately 9-day PBMC culture with coronavirus spike peptide pools or control peptides (ViraFEST assay). T cells were expanded with peptide pools, and expanded clonotypes were identified by TCR sequencing. The Oncomine TCR Beta short-read assay sequenced DNA from cultured CD4+ T cells. TCRdb itself ran the PCR reads through MiXCR, one entry per CDR3 protein. The top ten hold just over 8% of the sample, which has fewer than 15,000 distinct CDR3 sequences, approximately 81% seen once. This clonotype was sampled from a human donor who received a COVID-19 vaccine. The sample here was CD4+ T cells from blood, cultured in vitro, taken after SARS-CoV-2 vaccination. This chain uses TRBV24-1 with TRBJ2-1, with a possible D match to TRBD2 (5 bases). The CDR3 bases are TGTGCCACCAGTGATTTTGCCCCGGACGGGGATGAGCAGTTCTTC. Its translation: CATSDFAPDGDEQFF.